A single sample is the source of the 2 T cell receptor beta chains below, sequenced in a study of T cell responses to AZD1222 COVID-19 vaccine. The assay was immunoSEQ multiplex PCR, and TCRdb's table has in-frame clones only and misses some. Among some 150,000 clones listed, approximately 94% were seen once. Sequenced here: peripheral blood, sampled on day 0 of AZD1222 vaccination. Receptor source: an adult in good health.

This chain connects TRBV7-9 to TRBJ1-1; 7 nucleotides line up with TRBD1. The CDR3 is 17 residues long. V lost 4 bases and J lost 3; bases outside the gene matches: 14. Germline-derived CDR1 and CDR2 are SEHNR and FQNEAQ (reference sequence). The CDR3 region is CASSSWTGDRVYTEAFF. CDR3 DNA sequence: TGTGCCAGCAGCTCGTGGACCGGTGACAGGGTTTACACTGAAGCTTTCTTT.

This chain links TRBV2 with TRBJ1-1, with 12 bases lining up with TRBD1. Per the germline V gene, CDR1 is SNHLY and CDR2 is FYNNEI. V lost 8 bases to trimming and J lost 0 bases; unmatched junction nucleotides: 4. The CDR3 length is 15 residues. The CDR3 sequence is CASGDRGLMNTEAFF. CDR3 bases: TGTGCCAGCGGGGACAGGGGGCTTATGAACACTGAAGCTTTCTTT.